This passage covers 30 T cell receptor beta chains from one sample sequenced in a study of Ad26.COV2.S vaccination and SARS-CoV-2 variants. Treatment indicated: approximately 18 received Ad26.COV2.S at low or high dose, single or two shots; 5 received placebo; per-sample allocation not given. Following the first vaccine or placebo injection, samples were taken on day 63. The protocol was immunoSEQ multiplex PCR, while the TCRdb copy is restricted to in-frame clones and leaves out a portion. The data show 350,000 to 450,000 clones, with around 92% seen just once and around 1.7% held by the top ten. Source: peripheral blood, taken in a trial of Ad26.COV2.S vaccine versus placebo. These receptors all stem from a person aged 18 to 65 who received the Ad26.COV2.S COVID-19 vaccine or a placebo.

This rearrangement joins TRBV28 to TRBJ2-7, with 8 bases identical to TRBD2. Germline CDR1 is MDHEN and CDR2 is SYDVKM. With V trimmed by 6 bases and J by 0 bases, 7 bases remained unmatched. CDR3 size: 15 residues. The CDR3 loop reads CASSSGGTSSYEQYF. The CDR3 DNA reads as TGTGCCAGCAGCTCTGGTGGGACTAGCTCCTACGAGCAGTACTTC. The complete variable domain, with remaining parts taken from reference TRBV28 and TRBJ2-7, reads DVKVTQSSRYLVKRTGEKVFLECVQDMDHENMFWYRQDPGLGLRLIYFSYDVKMKEKGDIPEGYSVSREKKERFSLILESASTNQTSMYLCASSSGGTSSYEQYFGPGTRLTVT.

The genes are TRBV27 and TRBJ2-4; D uncertain. Trimming left V 6 bases short and J 1 base short, with 10 bases between. The CDR3 loop spans 14 amino acids. Germline values: CDR1 MNHEY, CDR2 SMNVEV (reference sequence). As DNA, the CDR3 is TGTGCCAGCAGAGATTCCGGGGCCAAAAACATTCAGTACTTC. As protein: CASRDSGAKNIQYF.

This chain joins TRBV6-6 and TRBJ1-4; D is undetermined. Germline CDR1 and CDR2: MNHNY and SVGAGI (reference sequence). V lost 0 bases to trimming and J lost 3 bases, with 5 bases between them. This CDR3 has 14 amino acids. CDR3 in DNA: TGTGCCAGCAGTTACTCCTCGGCTAATGAAAAACTGTTTTTT. The encoded protein is CASSYSSANEKLFF.

The J gene is TRBJ2-7, the V gene TRBV27, with 10 bases lining up with TRBD1. This CDR3 comprises 16 residues. V was clipped by 2 bases and J by 7 bases; unmatched bases: 11. Germline V gene data show CDR1 as MNHEY and CDR2 as SMNVEV (reference sequence). As DNA, the CDR3 is TGTGCCAGCAGTTTAAGTGTGCGACAGGGGGCTCATGAGCAGTACTTC. Its translation is CASSLSVRQGAHEQYF.

J is TRBJ2-2 and V is TRBV4-3, with D unresolved. The V and J ends lost 0 bases and 8 bases respectively, with 13 bases between them. The CDR3 runs to 15 residues. Germline-derived CDR1 and CDR2 are LGHNA and YSLEER. The CDR3 region is CASSQDLWFSGELFF. The CDR3 DNA reads as TGCGCCAGCAGCCAAGATTTATGGTTCTCTGGGGAGCTGTTTTTT.

V is TRBV28 and J is TRBJ2-7, with 7 bases lining up with TRBD1. The V gene's germline CDR1 is MDHEN and CDR2 SYDVKM. This CDR3 has 15 amino acids. J was trimmed by 7 bases and V by 6 bases; bases with no gene match: 15. The DNA of the CDR3 is TGTGCCAGCAGAATACCGGGACAGTTTATCGGGGAGCAGTACTTC. It specifies CASRIPGQFIGEQYF.

This clone appeared a few times. Other DNA sequences from this sample encode an identical CDR3 as well. The chain joins TRBV7-2 to TRBJ2-7, with D unresolved. The V gene lost 2 bases and the J gene lost 4 bases, with 6 bases spanning the gap. Germline V gene data show CDR1 as SGHTA and CDR2 as FQGNSA. The CDR3 loop spans 12 amino acids. The CDR3 is CASSLRAYEQYF. CDR3 DNA sequence: TGTGCCAGCAGCTTACGGGCTTACGAGCAGTACTTC.

The chain recombines TRBV19 with TRBJ2-7; 8 nucleotides match TRBD1. CDR3 length: 17 residues. Trimming at V came to 1 base and at J to 2 bases, leaving 10 bases not matched to a gene. Germline V CDR1 and CDR2: LNHDA, SQIVND (reference sequence). CDR3 nucleotide sequence: TGTGCCAGTAGTATAGTTCGAAGGACAGGGATGACCTACGAGCAGTACTTC. This gives the protein CASSIVRRTGMTYEQYF.

This chain links TRBV4-3 with TRBJ2-7; the D gene is possibly TRBD1 (5 bases). Germline values: CDR1 LGHNA, CDR2 YSLEER. The CDR3 totals 15 residues. Trimming removed 4 bases from V and 2 bases from J, with 15 bases in between. The CDR3 loop reads CASSLTKTATYEQYF. DNA of the CDR3: TGCGCCAGCAGCCTTACTAAGACAGCGACCTACGAGCAGTACTTC.

In DNA, the CDR3 is TGCACCAGCCTATGGGGACACCTTACCTACGAGCAGTACTTC. Protein product: CTSLWGHLTYEQYF. V and J are TRBV1 and TRBJ2-7; TRBD1, the D gene given by the table, was not confirmed from the DNA. TRBV1 is an annotated pseudogene. The CDR3 spans 14 residues.

The chain joins TRBV7-9 to TRBJ2-2, with a possible D match to TRBD2 (7 bases). The germline V gene encodes CDR1 SEHNR and CDR2 FQNEAQ (reference sequence). The CDR3 loop spans 15 amino acids. Trimming cost V 3 bases and J 6 bases, with 14 bases left between them. For the CDR3, the DNA is TGTGCCAGCAGCTTCACGGGGGGCGGGGCCGGGGAGCTGTTTTTT. It translates to CASSFTGGGAGELFF.

The V gene is TRBV6-6, the J gene TRBJ2-1; 14 positions agree with TRBD2. Germline CDR1 MNHNY, CDR2 SVGAGI (reference sequence). The V and J ends lost 5 bases and 0 bases, in that order; junction bases with no gene match: 12. This CDR3 comprises 20 residues. The CDR3 region is CASSLRLAGGPGRSYNEQFF. DNA for the CDR3: TGTGCCAGCAGTCTCCGACTAGCGGGGGGGCCGGGTCGCTCCTACAATGAGCAGTTCTTC.

V usage is TRBV19 and J usage is TRBJ1-5; 8 bases are shared with TRBD1. Germline trimming cut 6 bases from V and 4 bases from J; bases unmatched to any gene: 11. Germline V gives CDR1 LNHDA, CDR2 SQIVND (reference sequence). The CDR3 runs to 16 residues. In DNA form, the CDR3 reads TGTGCCAGTAGCCACGGGCAGGGGGCTTATAATCAGCCCCAGCATTTT. It translates to CASSHGQGAYNQPQHF.

The chain employs TRBV4-3 and TRBJ2-5; 9 bases align to TRBD1. CDR3 length equals 18 residues. The germline V gene encodes CDR1 LGHNA and CDR2 YSLEER. V shed 0 bases, J shed 7 bases, and the junction held 15 bases outside the gene matches. The CDR3 region is CASSQELFMDRGWGTQYF. The CDR3 nucleotides read TGCGCCAGCAGCCAAGAGCTTTTTATGGACAGGGGTTGGGGGACCCAGTACTTC.

The chain recombines TRBV30 with TRBJ1-4; no clear D gene. Germline V gene sequence: CDR1 GTSNPN, CDR2 SVGIG (reference sequence). The germline V and J ends were trimmed by 0 bases and 6 bases, with 8 bases remaining between them. The CDR3 spans 13 residues. The CDR3 protein is CAWSVLFDEKLFF. The CDR3 DNA follows: TGTGCCTGGAGTGTATTGTTTGATGAAAAACTGTTTTTT.

The chain joins TRBV18 to TRBJ1-6, with D possibly matching TRBD1 (5 bases). This CDR3 spans 18 amino acids. V was shortened by 6 bases and J by 7 bases, with 25 bases between the two germline ends. In germline, CDR1 is KGHSH, CDR2 LQKENI. CDR3 protein: CASSPSSLGAKGNSPLHF. In nucleotides, the CDR3 is TGTGCCAGCTCTCCCTCTTCTCTCGGGGCCAAGGGAAATTCACCCCTCCACTTT.

The chain is built from TRBV5-1 and TRBJ1-3; 8 nucleotides agree with TRBD1. Unmatched junction bases numbered 8, after V lost 3 bases and J lost 0 bases. The CDR3 has 17 amino acids. CDR1 is SGHRS, CDR2 YFSETQ, per germline. CDR3 in DNA: TGCGCCAGCAGCTCCGGGACAGGCGACGCCTCTGGAAACACCATATATTTT. Amino acids: CASSSGTGDASGNTIYF.

The chain carries TRBV2 and TRBJ1-2; TRBD1 is a possible D gene (5 bases). This CDR3 is 13 amino acids long. Germline V lookup: CDR1 SNHLY, CDR2 FYNNEI. Trimming took 6 bases from V and 7 from J, leaving 15 bases between them. DNA of the CDR3: TGTGCCAGCAGCGCCGGGACGGTCAGTGGCTACACCTTC. Residues: CASSAGTVSGYTF.

The V call is TRBV18, the J call TRBJ2-6; D call uncertain. This CDR3 is built from 15 residues. The germline CDR1 and CDR2 sequences are KGHSH and LQKENI. V lost 4 bases and J 0 bases, leaving 7 bases between the germline ends. CDR3 sequence reads: CASSRPSSGANVLTF. In nucleotides, the CDR3 is TGTGCCAGCTCACGCCCGAGCTCTGGGGCCAACGTCCTGACTTTC.

This clone was seen just once. Other nucleotide sequences from this sample produce the same CDR3. The V gene is TRBV2, the J gene TRBJ1-1; the D gene is possibly TRBD1 (5 bases). Germline assignment: CDR1 SNHLY and CDR2 FYNNEI. The CDR3 consists of 13 residues. Trimming left V 6 bases short and J 2 bases short, with 10 bases between. For the CDR3, the DNA is TGTGCCAGCAGGGGAGACAGAAACACTGAAGCTTTCTTT. Amino acid sequence: CASRGDRNTEAFF.

This chain uses TRBV14 with TRBJ2-7; 7 bases match TRBD2. Trimming removed 1 base from V and 4 bases from J; junction bases left unmatched: 10. CDR3 size: 16 residues. In germline, CDR1 is SGHDN, CDR2 FVKESK. CDR3 sequence: CASSQGRGVVGYEQYF. The CDR3 nucleotides are TGTGCCAGCAGCCAAGGACGGGGGGTGGTAGGATACGAGCAGTACTTC.

This sequence joins TRBV30 and TRBJ2-1; 10 bases are a match to TRBD2. Per the germline V gene, CDR1 is GTSNPN and CDR2 is SVGIG (reference sequence). V lost 3 bases and J lost 7; bases outside the gene matches: 9. CDR3 size: 15 residues. This chain's CDR3 is CAWRAGGFKRNEQFF. CDR3 sequence (DNA): TGTGCCTGGAGAGCGGGGGGGTTTAAAAGGAATGAGCAGTTCTTC. The full variable domain, with the rest looked up from reference TRBV30 and TRBJ2-1, is SQTIHQWPATLVQPVGSPLSLECTVEGTSNPNLYWYRQAAGRGLQLLFYSVGIGQISSEVPQNLSASRPQDRQFILSSKKLLLSDSGFYLCAWRAGGFKRNEQFFGPGTRLTVL.

The chain couples TRBV5-1 to TRBJ2-5; maybe TRBD2 (7 bases). Germline-derived CDR1 and CDR2 are SGHRS and YFSETQ. The CDR3 loop spans 12 amino acids. V lost 6 bases, J lost 4 bases, and 10 bases lay in between. DNA of the CDR3: TGCGCCAGCAAGGGGGGGCGAGAGACCCAGTACTTC. The encoded protein is CASKGGRETQYF.

V usage is TRBV6-2 or TRBV6-3 and J usage is TRBJ1-2; 7 bases are shared with TRBD1. CDR1 MNHEY and CDR2 SVGEGT come from the germline V gene. Trimming at V came to 2 bases and at J to 4 bases, leaving 16 bases not matched to a gene. The CDR3 length is 18 residues. The CDR3 spells CASSYANRQGNRGYGYTF. The CDR3 DNA is TGTGCCAGCAGTTACGCAAACCGACAGGGCAACCGGGGCTATGGCTACACCTTC.

The genes are TRBV4-3 and TRBJ2-1; TRBD2 agrees at 13 bases. The germline V gene has CDR1 LGHNA and CDR2 YSLEER. This CDR3 has 18 residues. The V and J ends lost 1 base and 7 bases, in that order; junction bases with no gene match: 10. The CDR3 nucleotides are TGCGCCAGCAGCCAAGTTGGACTAGCGGGGGCCGCAGGGAATGAGCAGTTCTTC. Its protein product is CASSQVGLAGAAGNEQFF.

The gene calls are TRBV7-9 and TRBJ2-1; D remains unclear. The CDR3 spans 12 residues. CDR1 SEHNR and CDR2 FQNEAQ come from the germline V gene (reference sequence). Trimming stripped 6 bases from V and 5 bases from J, with 8 bases between. CDR3 amino acids: CASRAENNEQFF. The CDR3 DNA is TGTGCCAGCAGAGCAGAGAACAATGAGCAGTTCTTC.

This sequence joins TRBV4-1 and TRBJ2-7, with D possibly matching TRBD1 (5 bases). The CDR3 is 14 amino acids. Germline-derived CDR1 and CDR2 are MGHRA and YSYEKL. The germline V and J ends were trimmed by 0 bases and 0 bases, with 6 bases remaining between them. The CDR3 protein is CASSQEDTSYEQYF. The DNA for the CDR3 is TGCGCCAGCAGCCAAGAGGACACCTCCTACGAGCAGTACTTC.

The rearrangement links TRBV2 to TRBJ2-3; D gene uncertain. Looked up from germline, CDR1 is SNHLY and CDR2 is FYNNEI. Trimming took 7 bases from V and 4 from J, leaving 3 bases between them. The CDR3 is made up of 10 amino acids. The CDR3 reads CASKADTQYF. The CDR3 nucleotides are TGTGCCAGCAAGGCAGATACGCAGTATTTT.

The chain has TRBV29-1 and TRBJ1-2, with unresolved D. The V gene's germline CDR1 is SQVTM and CDR2 ANQGSEA. CDR3 length equals 13 residues. Trimming removed 3 bases at V and 0 bases at J, with 8 bases between. The CDR3 reads CSVDARPNYGYTF. The CDR3 nucleotides are TGCAGCGTTGACGCCAGACCTAACTATGGCTACACCTTC.

In DNA form, the CDR3 reads TGTGCCAGCAGCCCCTGGGGGGGGGCCAATGAGCAGTTCTTC. Encoded protein: CASSPWGGANEQFF. The chain combines TRBV11-2 with TRBJ2-1; tentatively, D is TRBD2 (7 bases). The CDR3 has 14 amino acids. Looked up from germline, CDR1 is SGHAT and CDR2 is FQNNGV. V was cut by 5 bases and J by 6 bases, with 14 bases left in between.